This TCR beta chain was documented in a study of cytomegalovirus exposure and HLA in healthy donors. General study findings and limits: Differences between HLA loci emerged in a later analysis of TCR association rates, with DRB1 most and HLA-C fewest. Some V segments, TRBV6-2 and TRBV6-3 among them, were indistinguishable and were therefore excluded.

PCR involved 60 Vbeta and 13 Jbeta primers. Assay used: immunoSEQ multiplex PCR; TCRdb lists only in-frame clones, some missing. The sample has 150,000 or so clones; 60% to 80% are singletons. The length of the CDR3 is 15 residues. V lost 3 bases, J lost 1 base, and 12 bases lay in between. From germline, CDR1 is ENHRY and CDR2 SYGVKD. On this clone: Its antigen remains unknown.

The chain couples TRBV10-3 to TRBJ2-5, with D possibly TRBD2 on 6 matching bases. This TCR was sampled from a man younger than 30 in good health and CMV-seropositive. What was sequenced was PBMCs. In DNA form, the CDR3 reads TGTGCCATCAGTGACGGGACTCCCCCCCAAGAGACCCAGTACTTC. It codes for CAISDGTPPQETQYF.